The 25 T cell receptor beta chains presented below share a single source sample, sequenced in a study of blood T cell repertoires in COVID-19. The assay was immunoSEQ multiplex PCR, and TCRdb's table has in-frame clones only and misses some. The top ten hold roughly 5.9% of the sample, which has under 200,000 clones, about 82% seen once. Source material: PBMCs or T cells enriched from blood (not recorded which). Receptors were obtained from a man between 35 and 55 years old with acute COVID-19.

This chain uses TRBV7-9 with TRBJ2-7; D gene unclear. V gave up 0 bases and J gave up 3 bases, with 9 bases separating them. Germline V gene lookup returns CDR1 SEHNR and CDR2 FQNEAQ (reference sequence). This CDR3 contains 14 residues. CDR3 bases: TGTGCCAGCAGCTTAGCGCCGGCGGTCTACGAGCAGTACTTC. Its translation is CASSLAPAVYEQYF.

The chain joins TRBV5-1 to TRBJ2-1; perhaps TRBD2 as D (5 bases). Per germline, CDR1 SGHRS and CDR2 YFSETQ. This CDR3 has 14 residues. Trimming stripped 6 bases from V and 2 bases from J, with 12 bases between. CDR3 sequence: CASIEGTTYNEQFF. The CDR3 bases are TGCGCCAGCATAGAGGGAACAACCTACAATGAGCAGTTCTTC.

The chain couples TRBV23-1 to TRBJ1-5; D is possibly TRBD1 (5 bases). TRBV23-1 falls under the ORF class, with uncertain function. This CDR3 contains 15 residues. The V end lost 1 base, the J end lost 3 bases, and 10 bases lay between the germline ends. Written as DNA, the CDR3 is TGCGCCAGCAGTCAATGGGGGGGAGTCAATCAGCCCCAGCATTTT. It codes for CASSQWGGVNQPQHF.

The chain is built from TRBV2 and TRBJ1-1, with 7 bases fitting TRBD1. The germline gives CDR1 SNHLY, CDR2 FYNNEI. After removal of 0 bases from V and 11 bases from J, the junction contained 6 bases not matched to a gene. The CDR3 extends over 13 amino acids. The CDR3 protein is CASSEAGQGVAFF. In DNA form, the CDR3 reads TGTGCCAGCAGTGAAGCGGGGCAGGGGGTGGCTTTCTTT.

The gene calls are TRBV6-5 and TRBJ2-7; D uncertain. This CDR3 spans 13 amino acids. The germline CDR1 and CDR2 sequences are MNHEY and SVGAGI. V dropped 10 bases and J dropped 3 bases, with 16 bases sitting between them. The CDR3 sequence: CATTFQAHYEQYF. CDR3 DNA sequence: TGTGCCACAACTTTTCAGGCACACTACGAGCAGTACTTC.

V is TRBV5-4 and J is TRBJ2-7; weak D call: TRBD1 (5 bases). CDR3 length equals 14 residues. Germline loops: CDR1 SGHNT, CDR2 YYREEE (reference sequence). Trimming stripped 2 bases from V and 6 bases from J, with 15 bases between. CDR3 sequence (DNA): TGTGCCAGCAGCTTAGACGGACATAACCTCGAGCAGTACTTC. Its translation is CASSLDGHNLEQYF.

This clone appeared a single time. The V and J genes are TRBV27 and TRBJ2-7, with a weak D call TRBD2 (5 bases). CDR1 and CDR2 (germline): MNHEY, SMNVEV (reference sequence). The germline V and J ends were trimmed by 5 bases and 5 bases, with 13 bases remaining between them. CDR3 length: 13 amino acids. The CDR3: CASSPGEPHEQYF. CDR3 in DNA: TGTGCCAGCAGTCCCGGGGAGCCCCACGAGCAGTACTTC.

The chain uses TRBV30 and TRBJ2-7; TRBD1 agrees at 8 bases. This CDR3 is built from 13 residues. V lost 5 bases to trimming and J lost 4 bases; unmatched junction nucleotides: 7. The germline V gene encodes CDR1 GTSNPN and CDR2 SVGIG (reference sequence). In DNA form, the CDR3 reads TGTGCCTGGGGCGACAGGGGTACGTACGAGCAGTACTTC. Its protein product is CAWGDRGTYEQYF.

The genes are TRBV12-3 or TRBV12-4 and TRBJ1-1, with D perhaps TRBD1 (5 bases). V was cut by 1 base and J by 11 bases, with 14 bases left in between. CDR3 length: 13 residues. In nucleotides, the CDR3 is TGTGCCAGCAGTTTAGGAGCGGGGCCTTTTGCTTTCTTT. Translating it yields CASSLGAGPFAFF.

This sequence joins TRBV30 and TRBJ1-4; a weak D match, TRBD1 (6 bases). The CDR3 is 14 amino acids. Trimming left V 2 bases short and J 9 bases short, with 16 bases between. Germline CDR1 and CDR2: GTSNPN and SVGIG (reference sequence). The CDR3 protein is CAWSSYRVRQKLFF. The CDR3 DNA sequence: TGTGCCTGGAGTTCCTACAGGGTCAGGCAAAAACTGTTTTTT.

The chain employs TRBV6-4 and TRBJ1-1, with D tentatively TRBD1 (6 bases). The CDR3 runs 15 residues. Trimming took 6 bases from V and 5 from J, leaving 19 bases between them. Looked up from germline, CDR1 is MRHNA and CDR2 is SNTAGT. CDR3 loop: CASSKEQGIGTEAFF. The CDR3, as DNA: TGTGCCAGCAGCAAAGAACAGGGAATTGGGACTGAAGCTTTCTTT.

This rearrangement joins TRBV5-1 to TRBJ2-7; 8 nucleotides line up with TRBD2. The germline V gene encodes CDR1 SGHRS and CDR2 YFSETQ. The CDR3 covers 15 residues. The J segment lost 4 bases and the V segment lost 6 bases, leaving 12 bases of the junction unmatched. DNA of the CDR3: TGCGCCAGCAAGGATACAAGCGGGAGTGATTACGAGCAGTACTTC. This gives the protein CASKDTSGSDYEQYF.

V and J are TRBV7-2 and TRBJ2-3; no definite D call. The CDR3 spans 14 residues. The V and J ends lost 6 bases and 4 bases respectively, with 14 bases between them. CDR1 is SGHTA and CDR2 is FQGNSA in the germline V gene. The CDR3 region is CASSVKSESDTQYF. The CDR3 coding sequence is TGTGCCAGCAGTGTTAAATCTGAGTCAGATACGCAGTATTTT.

CDR3 in amino acids: CASSPPWGSGSTYEQYF. The CDR3 nucleotides are TGTGCCAGCAGCCCCCCCTGGGGTAGCGGGAGTACCTACGAGCAGTACTTC. The chain uses TRBV11-2 and TRBJ2-7; 9 bases map to TRBD2. The CDR3 consists of 17 residues. Germline V gene lookup returns CDR1 SGHAT and CDR2 FQNNGV. Trimming cost V 5 bases and J 2 bases; bases outside gene matches: 13.

This chain uses TRBV7-9 with TRBJ1-2; D is ambiguous. In germline, CDR1 is SEHNR, CDR2 FQNEAQ (reference sequence). Trimming took off 1 base at V and 1 base at J, with 10 bases between the two ends. The CDR3 is made up of 15 amino acids. The CDR3 sequence: CASSLVPRINYGYTF. The CDR3 coding sequence is TGTGCCAGCAGCTTAGTGCCGAGAATTAACTATGGCTACACCTTC.

The genes are TRBV19 and TRBJ1-4; 11 positions match TRBD1. After removal of 8 bases from V and 8 bases from J, the junction contained 7 bases not matched to a gene. This CDR3 region has 14 residues. CDR1 and CDR2 from the germline V gene are LNHDA and SQIVND (reference sequence). The CDR3 loop is CASAEDRGPEKLFF. CDR3 nucleotide sequence: TGTGCCAGTGCAGAGGACAGGGGGCCGGAAAAACTGTTTTTT.

The chain couples TRBV27 to TRBJ1-4, with 11 bases identical to TRBD1. The V and J ends lost 1 base and 5 bases, in that order; junction bases with no gene match: 9. Germline V CDR1 and CDR2: MNHEY, SMNVEV (reference sequence). This CDR3 is 18 amino acids long. The CDR3 reads CASSLLGSGTGGNEKLFF. In DNA form, the CDR3 reads TGTGCCAGCAGTTTATTGGGTTCCGGGACAGGGGGAAATGAAAAACTGTTTTTT. Full variable domain (rest looked up from reference TRBV27 and TRBJ1-4): EAQVTQNPRYLITVTGKKLTVTCSQNMNHEYMSWYRQDPGLGLRQIYYSMNVEVTDKGDVPEGYKVSRKEKRNFPLILESPSPNQTSLYFCASSLLGSGTGGNEKLFFGSGTQLSVL.

V gene TRBV7-2 combines with J gene TRBJ2-1; 10 bases map to TRBD1. The junction had 3 bases not matched to a gene; V was cut back by 3 bases and J by 4 bases. The CDR3 spans 15 residues. From germline, CDR1 is SGHTA and CDR2 FQGNSA. CDR3 nucleotides: TGTGCCAGCAGCTTGACAGGGGGCCAGTACAATGAGCAGTTCTTC. This sequence encodes CASSLTGGQYNEQFF.

V and J are TRBV10-3 and TRBJ2-1; TRBD1 matches 8 bases. The CDR3 loop spans 14 amino acids. The ends lost 7 bases at V and 7 bases at J; junction bases unmatched: 9. Germline assignment: CDR1 ENHRY and CDR2 SYGVKD. The DNA for the CDR3 is TGTGCCATCAATGGACAGGGAGTAGGGAATGAGCAGTTCTTC. Residues: CAINGQGVGNEQFF.

This chain links TRBV28 with TRBJ2-1, with D possibly matching TRBD2 (6 bases). Between the trimmed V and J ends, which lost 5 bases and 8 bases, there was a span of 13 bases. The CDR3 runs to 13 residues. Germline lookup yields CDR1 MDHEN and CDR2 SYDVKM. CDR3 sequence: CASSPPGVHEQFF. The DNA for the CDR3 is TGTGCCAGCAGTCCCCCGGGGGTCCATGAGCAGTTCTTC.

The gene calls are TRBV9 and TRBJ2-7; maybe TRBD2 (6 bases). Trimming stripped 2 bases from V and 0 bases from J, with 24 bases between. CDR3 length: 19 amino acids. CDR1 is SGDLS, CDR2 YYNGEE, per germline. CDR3 residues: CASSVNANFRETSSYEQYF. CDR3 nucleotide sequence: TGTGCCAGCAGCGTCAACGCGAACTTTCGGGAGACGAGCTCCTACGAGCAGTACTTC.

This chain's CDR3 is CAWSVGQSSGNTIYF. The DNA of the CDR3 is TGTGCCTGGAGTGTGGGACAGAGCTCTGGAAACACCATATATTTT. The chain links TRBV30 to TRBJ1-3; 7 bases line up with TRBD1. Germline loops: CDR1 GTSNPN, CDR2 SVGIG (reference sequence). After removal of 0 bases from V and 0 bases from J, the junction contained 2 bases not matched to a gene. The CDR3 is 15 amino acids.

The chain recombines TRBV19 with TRBJ1-4; D perhaps matches TRBD1 (5 bases). CDR3 length: 14 amino acids. Germline values: CDR1 LNHDA, CDR2 SQIVND (reference sequence). The V end was cut by 4 bases, the J end by 8 bases, with 14 bases between. CDR3 DNA sequence: TGTGCCAGTAGTAGACCTAGGGGTCGGGAAAAACTGTTTTTT. Protein: CASSRPRGREKLFF.

The chain links TRBV3-1 (or the pseudogene TRBV3-2) to TRBJ1-6; TRBD1 agrees at 7 bases. This CDR3 is built from 13 residues. Trimming at V came to 10 bases and at J to 7 bases, leaving 7 bases not matched to a gene. CDR1 is LGHDT and CDR2 is YNNKEL in the germline V gene (reference sequence). CDR3: CATRTGTNSPLHF. The CDR3 region has the DNA TGTGCCACCCGGACAGGCACAAATTCACCCCTCCACTTT.

The chain joins TRBV5-1 to TRBJ2-5; 8 bases agree with TRBD1. The CDR3 is made up of 14 amino acids. Unmatched junction bases numbered 2, after V lost 0 bases and J lost 4 bases. Germline CDR1 SGHRS, CDR2 YFSETQ. The CDR3 DNA sequence: TGCGCCAGCAGCTTGGGACAGGGGTTAGAGACCCAGTACTTC. It is translated as CASSLGQGLETQYF.